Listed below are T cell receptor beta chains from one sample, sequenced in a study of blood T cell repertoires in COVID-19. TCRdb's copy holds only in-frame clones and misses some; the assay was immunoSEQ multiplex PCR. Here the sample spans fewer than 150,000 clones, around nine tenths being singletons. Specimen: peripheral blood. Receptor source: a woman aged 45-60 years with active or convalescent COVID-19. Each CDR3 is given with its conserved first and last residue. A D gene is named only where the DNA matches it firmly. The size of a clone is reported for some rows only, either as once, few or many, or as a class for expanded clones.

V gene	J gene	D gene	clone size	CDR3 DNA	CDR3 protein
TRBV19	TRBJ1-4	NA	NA	TGTGCCAGTAGCGCCTGGGCAGGGATGGGGGAAAAACTGTTTTTT	CASSAWAGMGEKLFF
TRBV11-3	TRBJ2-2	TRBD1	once	TGTGCCAGCAGCCCTTCCGGGACAGGGGAGGGCGGGGAGCTGTTTTTT	CASSPSGTGEGGELFF
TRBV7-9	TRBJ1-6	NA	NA	TGTGCCAGCCGGGGGGTATTAGGCTCACCCCTCCACTTT	CASRGVLGSPLHF
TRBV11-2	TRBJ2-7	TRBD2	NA	TGTGCCAGCAGCTTAGTGGCTAGCGGGGGGAGCTCCTACGAGCAGTACTTC	CASSLVASGGSSYEQYF
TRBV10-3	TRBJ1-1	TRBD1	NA	TGTGCCATCACTGGGGACAGCTACACTGAAGCTTTCTTT	CAITGDSYTEAFF
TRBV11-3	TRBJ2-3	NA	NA	TGTGCCAGCAGCTTAGGAAGGGGAGGAGGAAGCACAGATACGCAGTATTTT	CASSLGRGGGSTDTQYF
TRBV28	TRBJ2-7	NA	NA	TGTGCCAGCAGTCCCCAATGGGAGAGGGAGTCCTACGAGCAGTACTTC	CASSPQWERESYEQYF
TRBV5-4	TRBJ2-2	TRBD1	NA	TGTGCCAGCAGCTCCCCCAGGGGGCTGGGCGGGGAGCTGTTTTTT	CASSSPRGLGGELFF
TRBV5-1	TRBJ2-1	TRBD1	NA	TGCGCCAGCAGCTTGCAACAGGGGCCCATCAATGAGCAGTTCTTC	CASSLQQGPINEQFF
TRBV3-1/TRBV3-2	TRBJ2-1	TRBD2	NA	TGTGCCAGCGGGAAGGCTAGCGGGAAACGCAATGAGCAGTTCTTC	CASGKASGKRNEQFF
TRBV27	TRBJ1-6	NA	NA	TGTGCCAGCAGAGGACAGCCAAATAATTCACCCCTCCACTTT	CASRGQPNNSPLHF
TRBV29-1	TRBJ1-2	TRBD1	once	TGCAGCGTTGCCGGGACAGGGGGCTATGGCTACACCTTC	CSVAGTGGYGYTF
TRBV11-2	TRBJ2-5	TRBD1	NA	TGTGCCAGCAGCCCTCGGACAGGGGTAGAGACCCAGTACTTC	CASSPRTGVETQYF
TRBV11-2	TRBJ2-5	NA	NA	TGTGCCAGCAGCTTATATTTACAAGATGAGACCCAGTACTTC	CASSLYLQDETQYF
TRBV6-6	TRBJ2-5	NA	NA	TGTGCCAGCAGCCCCGCGGGCTGGGAGACCCAGTACTTC	CASSPAGWETQYF
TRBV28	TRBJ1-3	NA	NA	TGTGCCAGCAGTTCTACAGGGTACTCTGGAAACACCATATATTTT	CASSSTGYSGNTIYF
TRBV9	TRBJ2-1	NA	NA	TGTGCCAGCAGCCCGACAGGCTCCTACAATGAGCAGTTCTTC	CASSPTGSYNEQFF
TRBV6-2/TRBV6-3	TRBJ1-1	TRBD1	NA	TGTGCCAGCAGTTACCCAGGGGGCGCGACTGAAGCTTTCTTT	CASSYPGGATEAFF
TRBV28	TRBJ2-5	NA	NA	TGTGCCACCAATCCGATGCGGACACAAGAGACCCAGTACTTC	CATNPMRTQETQYF
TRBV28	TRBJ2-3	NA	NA	TGTGCCAGCAGTCTAAGGGGAACGGATACGCAGTATTTT	CASSLRGTDTQYF
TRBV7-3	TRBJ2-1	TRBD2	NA	TGTGCCAGCAGCCCGACTGGCGGGAGTTACAATGAGCAGTTCTTC	CASSPTGGSYNEQFF
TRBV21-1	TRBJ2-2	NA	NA	TGTGCCAGCAGCAAAGGGAGAGGAGGTCTGAGAACCGGGGAGCTGTTTTTT	CASSKGRGGLRTGELFF
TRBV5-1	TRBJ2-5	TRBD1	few	TGCGCCAGCAGAACCGGGACAGGGGTAGAGACCCAGTACTTC	CASRTGTGVETQYF
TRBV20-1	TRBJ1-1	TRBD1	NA	TGCAGTGCTAGTTTAGTGGCAGGGGGGAACACTGAAGCTTTCTTT	CSASLVAGGNTEAFF
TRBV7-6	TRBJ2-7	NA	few	TGTGCCAGCAGCTTGGGGACACCGGAGGTCTACGAGCAGTACTTC	CASSLGTPEVYEQYF
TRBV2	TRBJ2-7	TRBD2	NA	TGTGCCAGCAGAGAGTTGGCCCTTCAGGGCGGGAGGACCTACGAGCAGTACTTC	CASRELALQGGRTYEQYF
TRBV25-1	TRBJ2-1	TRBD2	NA	TGTGCCAGCAGTGACAACTTCCAGACTAGCGGGAGTTACAATGAGCAGTTCTTC	CASSDNFQTSGSYNEQFF
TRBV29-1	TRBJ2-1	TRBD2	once	TGCAGCGCCCCGATCTGGCGGACTAGCGGGTTCGATGAGCAGTTCTTC	CSAPIWRTSGFDEQFF
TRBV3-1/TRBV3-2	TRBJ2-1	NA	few	TGTGCCAGCAGCCATACCCGGCAGGATCAGTTCTTC	CASSHTRQDQFF
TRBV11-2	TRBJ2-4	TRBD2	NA	TGTGCCAGCAGAAGAATAGCGGGAACCAAAAACATTCAGTACTTC	CASRRIAGTKNIQYF
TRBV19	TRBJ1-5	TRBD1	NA	TGTGCCAGTAGTAAACTAGACAGGGTAGGACAGCCCCAGCATTTT	CASSKLDRVGQPQHF
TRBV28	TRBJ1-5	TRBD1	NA	TGTGCCAGCAGTGCACCCAGGGGGTTTCAGCCCCAGCATTTT	CASSAPRGFQPQHF
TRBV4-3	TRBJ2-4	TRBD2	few	TGCGCCAGCAGCCAAGATGCGACTAGCGGAGGGGGACGGGACATTCAGTACTTC	CASSQDATSGGGRDIQYF
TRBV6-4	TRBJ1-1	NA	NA	TGTGCCAGCAGTGAAACATGGAACACTGAAGCTTTCTTT	CASSETWNTEAFF
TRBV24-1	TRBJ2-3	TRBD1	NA	TGTGCCACCAGGGGGGACAGGCGGACTACAGATACGCAGTATTTT	CATRGDRRTTDTQYF
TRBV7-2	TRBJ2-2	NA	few	TGTGCCAGCAGCCGGAACACCGGGGAGCTGTTTTTT	CASSRNTGELFF
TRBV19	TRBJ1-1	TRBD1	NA	TGTGCCAGTAGAGAGACAGGGAAAGGGCCTGAAGCTTTCTTT	CASRETGKGPEAFF
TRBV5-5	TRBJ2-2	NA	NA	TGTGCCAGCAGCTCGGGTCCTCGAGACACCGGGGAGCTGTTTTTT	CASSSGPRDTGELFF
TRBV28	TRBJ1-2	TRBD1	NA	TGTGCCAATCGGGACAGAAGTAACTATGGCTACACCTTC	CANRDRSNYGYTF
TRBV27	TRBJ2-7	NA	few	TGTGCCAGCAGTTCCCAGGGTAACAGGTTGAGCTCCTACGAGCAGTACTTC	CASSSQGNRLSSYEQYF
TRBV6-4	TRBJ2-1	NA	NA	TGTGCCAGCAGTGAGACCTTTAGGGCGGGGTACAATGAGCAGTTCTTC	CASSETFRAGYNEQFF
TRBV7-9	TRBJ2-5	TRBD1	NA	TGTGCCAGCAGCGCTGACAGGGGGGAGACCCAGTACTTC	CASSADRGETQYF
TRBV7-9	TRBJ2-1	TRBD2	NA	TGTGCCAGCAGCTTAGCTAGCGGGAACTACAATGAGCAGTTCTTC	CASSLASGNYNEQFF
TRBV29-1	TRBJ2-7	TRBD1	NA	TGCAGCGTCAAAGGGACCAGGGACAGGGGGCAGACCTACGAGCAGTACTTC	CSVKGTRDRGQTYEQYF